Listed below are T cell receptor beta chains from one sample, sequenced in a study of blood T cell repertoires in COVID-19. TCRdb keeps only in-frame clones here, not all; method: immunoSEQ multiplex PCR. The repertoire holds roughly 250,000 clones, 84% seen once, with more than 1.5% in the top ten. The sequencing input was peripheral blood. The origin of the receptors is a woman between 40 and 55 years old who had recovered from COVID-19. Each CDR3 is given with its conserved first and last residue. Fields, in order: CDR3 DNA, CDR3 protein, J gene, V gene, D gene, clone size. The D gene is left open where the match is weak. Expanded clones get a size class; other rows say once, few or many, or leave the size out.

cdr3_nt: TGTGCCAGCAGTGACCACAGAGAAGCTTTCTTT
cdr3_aa: CASSDHREAFF
j_call: TRBJ1-1
v_call: TRBV6-1
d_call: .
clone_size: .

cdr3_nt: TGTGCCAGCCGCACCCCAGGGCAGGCCTCCGGGCAGCCCCAGCATTTT
cdr3_aa: CASRTPGQASGQPQHF
j_call: TRBJ1-5
v_call: TRBV28
d_call: .
clone_size: .

cdr3_nt: TGTGCCAGCAGTGAAATCCCAGGGCACAATTCACCCCTCCACTTT
cdr3_aa: CASSEIPGHNSPLHF
j_call: TRBJ1-6
v_call: TRBV6-1
d_call: .
clone_size: .

cdr3_nt: TGCGCCAGCAGCCCGGTGGCTAGCGGGGGGTTCATTGACGAGCAGTACTTC
cdr3_aa: CASSPVASGGFIDEQYF
j_call: TRBJ2-7
v_call: TRBV5-1
d_call: TRBD2
clone_size: .

cdr3_nt: TGTGCCAGCAGTGAACCGACTAGCGGGGGGAACCAAGAGACCCAGTACTTC
cdr3_aa: CASSEPTSGGNQETQYF
j_call: TRBJ2-5
v_call: TRBV2
d_call: TRBD2
clone_size: .

cdr3_nt: TGTGCCAGCACGAGGGTGAGGAATTCACCCCTCCACTTT
cdr3_aa: CASTRVRNSPLHF
j_call: TRBJ1-6
v_call: TRBV28
d_call: .
clone_size: .

cdr3_nt: TGTGCCAGCAGCTTATCGGGGGGGAAGACCCAGTACTTC
cdr3_aa: CASSLSGGKTQYF
j_call: TRBJ2-5
v_call: TRBV11-3
d_call: TRBD2
clone_size: .

cdr3_nt: TGTGCCAGCAGCTTGGTTTCCCGCGATGGCTACACCTTC
cdr3_aa: CASSLVSRDGYTF
j_call: TRBJ1-2
v_call: TRBV5-4
d_call: .
clone_size: .

cdr3_nt: TGTGCCAGCAGTGTAAGGGACAGGGGTTTCCACTATGGCTACACCTTC
cdr3_aa: CASSVRDRGFHYGYTF
j_call: TRBJ1-2
v_call: TRBV2
d_call: TRBD1
clone_size: .

cdr3_nt: TGTGCCAGCAAGGAAGCCCCCTCTAACTATGGCTACACCTTC
cdr3_aa: CASKEAPSNYGYTF
j_call: TRBJ1-2
v_call: TRBV2
d_call: .
clone_size: .

cdr3_nt: TGTGCCAGTACCCCCAGGGGGGACTATGGCTACACCTTC
cdr3_aa: CASTPRGDYGYTF
j_call: TRBJ1-2
v_call: TRBV19
d_call: TRBD1
clone_size: .

cdr3_nt: TGTGCCAGTAGTATTGGGACAGAAAGAGGAAACACCATATATTTT
cdr3_aa: CASSIGTERGNTIYF
j_call: TRBJ1-3
v_call: TRBV19
d_call: TRBD1
clone_size: .

cdr3_nt: TGTGCCAGCAGCCAAGGGGCAGCGGGGTCTGAGGAGACCCAGTACTTC
cdr3_aa: CASSQGAAGSEETQYF
j_call: TRBJ2-5
v_call: TRBV3-1/TRBV3-2
d_call: TRBD2
clone_size: .

cdr3_nt: TGTGCCAGCAGTTACTCGATGGGAGTATACCAGCCCCAGCATTTT
cdr3_aa: CASSYSMGVYQPQHF
j_call: TRBJ1-5
v_call: TRBV6-6
d_call: .
clone_size: .

cdr3_nt: TGTGCCTGGAGCGGGGGGGCCCCGAATGAGCAGTTCTTC
cdr3_aa: CAWSGGAPNEQFF
j_call: TRBJ2-1
v_call: TRBV30
d_call: TRBD2
clone_size: .

cdr3_nt: TGTGCCAGCAGCTCAGAGGGACAGGGGGGCACTGAAGCTTTCTTT
cdr3_aa: CASSSEGQGGTEAFF
j_call: TRBJ1-1
v_call: TRBV11-1
d_call: TRBD1
clone_size: .

cdr3_nt: TGTGCCAGCAGCCCCCTGGGGAGAACGGATTCACCCCTCCACTTT
cdr3_aa: CASSPLGRTDSPLHF
j_call: TRBJ1-6
v_call: TRBV7-9
d_call: .
clone_size: .

cdr3_nt: TGTGCCAGCAGCCATTACTCGGGCACCGGGGAGCTGTTTTTT
cdr3_aa: CASSHYSGTGELFF
j_call: TRBJ2-2
v_call: TRBV11-3
d_call: .
clone_size: .

cdr3_nt: TGTGCCAGCAGTGCCACCAGGGGGATGGTCGAGCAGTACTTC
cdr3_aa: CASSATRGMVEQYF
j_call: TRBJ2-7
v_call: TRBV5-5
d_call: TRBD1
clone_size: .

cdr3_nt: TGTGCCAGCAGACGGGACAGCTACGAGCAGTACTTC
cdr3_aa: CASRRDSYEQYF
j_call: TRBJ2-7
v_call: TRBV28
d_call: TRBD1
clone_size: .

cdr3_nt: TGTGCCAGCAGCTTAGCGGAGAGACTAGCGGGCGATAACACCGGGGAGCTGTTTTTT
cdr3_aa: CASSLAERLAGDNTGELFF
j_call: TRBJ2-2
v_call: TRBV7-6
d_call: TRBD2
clone_size: .

cdr3_nt: TGCGCCAGCCTGGGGGACAGAGGTCCTACTAACTATGGCTACACCTTC
cdr3_aa: CASLGDRGPTNYGYTF
j_call: TRBJ1-2
v_call: TRBV10-2
d_call: TRBD1
clone_size: .

cdr3_nt: TGTGCCAGCAGATACTCGACAGGAAACGAGCAGTACTTC
cdr3_aa: CASRYSTGNEQYF
j_call: TRBJ2-7
v_call: TRBV6-5
d_call: .
clone_size: once

cdr3_nt: TGTGCCAGCAGCTCAGCGGGGGGGCCTTATCTAGAGCAGTTCTTC
cdr3_aa: CASSSAGGPYLEQFF
j_call: TRBJ2-1
v_call: TRBV11-2
d_call: TRBD2
clone_size: .

cdr3_nt: TGTGCCAGCAGAGGCGGACTAGCGGGTCAGAGAGGCTGGCAGTACTTC
cdr3_aa: CASRGGLAGQRGWQYF
j_call: TRBJ2-7
v_call: TRBV2
d_call: TRBD2
clone_size: .

cdr3_nt: TGTGCCAGCTCACCGGCTGGCGGGAAAGAGACCCAGTACTTC
cdr3_aa: CASSPAGGKETQYF
j_call: TRBJ2-5
v_call: TRBV18
d_call: .
clone_size: .

cdr3_nt: TGTGCCAGCAGCTTTCCGGGACTAGCACTTGGGGCCAACGTCCTGACTTTC
cdr3_aa: CASSFPGLALGANVLTF
j_call: TRBJ2-6
v_call: TRBV28
d_call: TRBD2
clone_size: .

cdr3_nt: TGCGCCAGCAGCCAAGCTGGCAGGGGCTTTAGAGCTTTCTTT
cdr3_aa: CASSQAGRGFRAFF
j_call: TRBJ1-1
v_call: TRBV4-1
d_call: .
clone_size: once

cdr3_nt: TGTGCCAGCACCCTGACAGGGGCAGCTGGAAACACCATATATTTT
cdr3_aa: CASTLTGAAGNTIYF
j_call: TRBJ1-3
v_call: TRBV11-2
d_call: TRBD1
clone_size: .

cdr3_nt: TGTGCCAGCAAGGGGGGGGCGTTTACCGGGGAGCTGTTTTTT
cdr3_aa: CASKGGAFTGELFF
j_call: TRBJ2-2
v_call: TRBV6-5
d_call: .
clone_size: .

cdr3_nt: TGTGCCAGCACCCGGGACACCTTGGACACTGAAGCTTTCTTT
cdr3_aa: CASTRDTLDTEAFF
j_call: TRBJ1-1
v_call: TRBV6-5
d_call: .
clone_size: .

cdr3_nt: TGTGCCAGCAGCCGCAGGGGTCAGGACACAACTAACTATGGCTACACCTTC
cdr3_aa: CASSRRGQDTTNYGYTF
j_call: TRBJ1-2
v_call: TRBV7-9
d_call: .
clone_size: .

cdr3_nt: TGCGCCAGCAGCCAAGATAGGCAGGGCACCTGGGGGACCCAGTACTTC
cdr3_aa: CASSQDRQGTWGTQYF
j_call: TRBJ2-5
v_call: TRBV4-1
d_call: .
clone_size: once

cdr3_nt: TGTGCCAGCAGCTCCCCTAGGACAGGGGGGGATTCAGATACGCAGTATTTT
cdr3_aa: CASSSPRTGGDSDTQYF
j_call: TRBJ2-3
v_call: TRBV7-6
d_call: TRBD1
clone_size: once

cdr3_nt: TGTGCCAGCAGTCCCAGACAGTTCAGAGGTGGCTACACCTTC
cdr3_aa: CASSPRQFRGGYTF
j_call: TRBJ1-2
v_call: TRBV6-5
d_call: .
clone_size: few

cdr3_nt: TGTGCCAGCAGTTACCAGATTATCAAAGAAGCTTTCTTT
cdr3_aa: CASSYQIIKEAFF
j_call: TRBJ1-1
v_call: TRBV6-2/TRBV6-3
d_call: .
clone_size: .

cdr3_nt: TGTGCCACCAGCAAAAACCCCTGGGAGGCAGGGAGAAACACTGAAGCTTTCTTT
cdr3_aa: CATSKNPWEAGRNTEAFF
j_call: TRBJ1-1
v_call: TRBV15
d_call: .
clone_size: .

cdr3_nt: TGTGCCTGGAGTGTGGGGGGGGAGGGTCGAAACACCATATATTTT
cdr3_aa: CAWSVGGEGRNTIYF
j_call: TRBJ1-3
v_call: TRBV30
d_call: .
clone_size: once

cdr3_nt: TGTGCCAGCAGTTTACCCCGCGGGGCGACTTTACAGCCCCAGCATTTT
cdr3_aa: CASSLPRGATLQPQHF
j_call: TRBJ1-5
v_call: TRBV28
d_call: .
clone_size: .

cdr3_nt: TGTGCCAGCAGTTTATTTACAAGCTCCTACAATGAGCAGTTCTTC
cdr3_aa: CASSLFTSSYNEQFF
j_call: TRBJ2-1
v_call: TRBV27
d_call: .
clone_size: .

cdr3_nt: TGTGCCAGCAGGTCTAGCGGGGGGGCTTCCTACGAGCAGTACTTC
cdr3_aa: CASRSSGGASYEQYF
j_call: TRBJ2-7
v_call: TRBV28
d_call: TRBD2
clone_size: .

cdr3_nt: TGTGCCAGCAGCATCCGCCGCGGGGACCCATACAATGAGCAGTTCTTC
cdr3_aa: CASSIRRGDPYNEQFF
j_call: TRBJ2-1
v_call: TRBV11-2
d_call: .
clone_size: .

cdr3_nt: TGCAGTGCTAGTCCAAAGAGACTAGCGACGAGCTCCTACGAGCAGTACTTC
cdr3_aa: CSASPKRLATSSYEQYF
j_call: TRBJ2-7
v_call: TRBV20-1
d_call: TRBD2
clone_size: .

cdr3_nt: TGTGCCGTTGGATCTGGGGGCCACGCAGAAAAACTGTTTTTT
cdr3_aa: CAVGSGGHAEKLFF
j_call: TRBJ1-4
v_call: TRBV28
d_call: .
clone_size: .

cdr3_nt: TGCGCCAGCAGCTTGGCTCGAGGGGGAGACACCGGGGAGCTGTTTTTT
cdr3_aa: CASSLARGGDTGELFF
j_call: TRBJ2-2
v_call: TRBV5-1
d_call: .
clone_size: .